The 8 T cell receptor beta chains listed next were all sequenced from one sample in a study of breast tumors, draining lymph nodes, adjacent tissues. Breast cancer patients provided tissue from their axillary draining lymph nodes. TCRdb used MiXCR to reprocess the multiplex PCR reads, holding one entry per CDR3 protein. The profile shows approximately 200,000 distinct CDR3 sequences, approximately 33% of them singletons. The sequenced sample was axillary lymph node tissue. These receptors all stem from a female donor with breast cancer. Some clones in this sample may be carry-over from other donors' samples.

This clonotype occurred many times. The gene calls are TRBV5-1 and TRBJ1-2; D is undetermined. Trimming cost V 5 bases and J 4 bases, with 15 bases left between them. The CDR3 has 14 residues. Germline V CDR1 and CDR2: SGHRS, YFSETQ. This CDR3 reads CASSSGLAIYGYTF. As DNA, the CDR3 is TGCGCCAGCAGTTCGGGCCTCGCCATCTATGGCTACACCTTC. Based on the CDR3 plus reference TRBV5-1 and TRBJ1-2, the full variable domain is KAGVTQTPRYLIKTRGQQVTLSCSPISGHRSVSWYQQTPGQGLQFLFEYFSETQRNKGNFPGRFSGRQFSNSRSEMNVSTLELGDSALYLCASSSGLAIYGYTFGSGTRLTVV.

This clonotype showed up many times. The chain combines TRBV30 with TRBJ1-4; D not resolved. Per germline, CDR1 GTSNPN and CDR2 SVGIG (reference sequence). Trimming left V 2 bases short and J 4 bases short, with 14 bases between. The CDR3 has 15 amino acids. The CDR3 DNA reads TGTGCCTGGAGTCCCCCGGAAGTCCTTAATGAAAAACTGTTTTTT. It yields the protein CAWSPPEVLNEKLFF.

This clonotype came up many times. V is TRBV5-5 and J is TRBJ2-2, with 10 bases that match TRBD2. This CDR3 comprises 18 residues. V gave up 0 bases and J gave up 6 bases; unmatched junction bases: 11. Germline V gives CDR1 SGHKS, CDR2 YYEKEE (reference sequence). CDR3 region: CASSLATSGNLGAGELFF. The CDR3 DNA reads TGTGCCAGCAGCTTGGCCACTAGCGGGAATTTGGGCGCCGGGGAGCTGTTTTTT.

Ten or more counts support this clonotype. The chain combines TRBV3-1 with TRBJ2-1; D gene unclear. Germline CDR1 reads LGHDT; CDR2 reads YNNKEL (reference sequence). This CDR3 comprises 15 residues. Trimming pared 0 bases from V and 12 bases from J, leaving 18 bases between. Here the CDR3 DNA reads TGTGCCAGCAGCCAAGATGGGCTGGACGGCTTTGGGCAGTTCTTC. The encoded protein is CASSQDGLDGFGQFF.

Ten or more counts support this clonotype. This chain joins TRBV10-3 and TRBJ2-1, with 8 bases that match TRBD2. This CDR3 has 14 residues. Germline loops: CDR1 ENHRY, CDR2 SYGVKD. Trimming at V came to 3 bases and at J to 10 bases, leaving 8 bases not matched to a gene. For the CDR3, the DNA is TGTGCCATCAGTGACGGACTAGCAGGAATGGAGCAGTTCTTC. It yields the protein CAISDGLAGMEQFF.

This clonotype showed up many times. The V and J genes are TRBV2 and TRBJ2-3; no definite D call. Trimming took 1 base from V and 1 from J, leaving 6 bases between them. The CDR3 has 14 amino acids. Germline lookup yields CDR1 SNHLY and CDR2 FYNNEI. CDR3 loop: CASSEEWGTDTQYF. In DNA form, the CDR3 reads TGTGCCAGCAGTGAAGAGTGGGGCACAGATACGCAGTATTTT.

This clonotype was observed at least ten times. The chain employs TRBV2 and TRBJ2-3; D is tentatively TRBD1 or TRBD2 (5 bases each). CDR3 length equals 13 residues. CDR1 and CDR2 (germline): SNHLY, FYNNEI. Trimming stripped 4 bases from V and 4 bases from J, with 9 bases between. The CDR3 protein is CASSGDGADTQYF. The CDR3 DNA sequence: TGTGCCAGCAGTGGGGACGGGGCAGATACGCAGTATTTT.

The chain combines TRBV7-2 with TRBJ2-1; TRBD2 might be the D (5 bases). Germline CDR1 is SGHTA and CDR2 is FQGNSA. V was clipped by 5 bases and J by 6 bases, with 14 bases between them. CDR3 length equals 14 residues. In DNA, the CDR3 is TGTGCCAGCAGCCCCTCCTCGGGATTCAATGAGCAGTTCTTC. Translating it yields CASSPSSGFNEQFF. The entire variable domain, with the rest obtained from reference TRBV7-2 and TRBJ2-1, is as follows: GAGVSQSPSNKVTEKGKDVELRCDPISGHTALYWYRQSLGQGLEFLIYFQGNSAPDKSGLPSDRFSAERTGGSVSTLTIQRTQQEDSAVYLCASSPSSGFNEQFFGPGTRLTVL.